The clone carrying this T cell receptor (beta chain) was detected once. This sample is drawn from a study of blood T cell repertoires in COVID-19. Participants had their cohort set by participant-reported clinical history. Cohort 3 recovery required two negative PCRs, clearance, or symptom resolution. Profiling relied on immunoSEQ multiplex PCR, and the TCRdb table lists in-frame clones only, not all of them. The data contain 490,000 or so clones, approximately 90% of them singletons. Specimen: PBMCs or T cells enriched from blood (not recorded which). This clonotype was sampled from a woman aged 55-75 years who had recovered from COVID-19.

The CDR3 loop reads CASSLGTYLSYEQYF. For the CDR3, the DNA is TGTGCCAGCAGCTTAGGGACTTACCTCTCCTACGAGCAGTACTTC. The J gene is TRBJ2-7, the V gene TRBV7-2; TRBD2 is a possible D gene (5 bases). The CDR3 sequence is 15 residues long. Germline V CDR1 and CDR2: SGHTA, FQGNSA. V lost 1 base and J 0 bases, leaving 10 bases between the germline ends.